A selection of T cell receptor beta chains follows, all from one sample in a study of cytomegalovirus exposure and HLA in healthy donors. Here immunoSEQ multiplex PCR was the method, and the copy in TCRdb shows in-frame clones only, minus some. The sample lists about 210,000 clones, approximately 80% occurring once. Sequenced input: PBMCs. The receptors come from a woman between 45 and 65 years old in good health and CMV-seropositive. CDR3s include the opening cysteine and the closing phenylalanine or tryptophan. Fields, in order: clone size, J gene, D gene, V gene, CDR3 DNA, CDR3 protein. A D gene is named only where the DNA matches it firmly. For some rows the clone size is stated as once, few or many, or as a class when expanded; others skip it.

>-|TRBJ1-2|-|TRBV9
TGTGCCAGCAGCGTAGAAGGGGCAGCTAACTATGGCTACACCTTC
CASSVEGAANYGYTF
>-|TRBJ2-7|TRBD1|TRBV9
TGTGCCAGCAGCGTAGCCGGGACAGGGCCCTACGAGCAGTACTTC
CASSVAGTGPYEQYF
>-|TRBJ1-4|TRBD1|TRBV9
TGTGCCAGCAGCACGACAGGGGTGGCTAATGAAAAACTGTTTTTT
CASSTTGVANEKLFF
>-|TRBJ1-1|-|TRBV6-1
TGTGCCAGCAGTGCGACCAGGGGCGGCACTGAAGCTTTCTTT
CASSATRGGTEAFF
>-|TRBJ1-1|-|TRBV12-5
TGTGCTAGTGGTTTGACAGCCTACACTGAAGCTTTCTTT
CASGLTAYTEAFF
>-|TRBJ1-1|TRBD1|TRBV15
TGTGCCACCAGCGGCTACAGGGGTACCATGAACACTGAAGCTTTCTTT
CATSGYRGTMNTEAFF
>few|TRBJ1-2|-|TRBV18
TGTGCCAGCTCACCAGGTTTGGCGGGGGCTAACTATGGCTACACCTTC
CASSPGLAGANYGYTF
>-|TRBJ2-5|TRBD2|TRBV5-6
TGTGCCAGCAGCTTGTTTGGCGGGGGGTACCAAGAGACCCAGTACTTC
CASSLFGGGYQETQYF
>-|TRBJ2-3|-|TRBV5-6
TGTGCCAGCACCAACCCGGCGGGTGGAAGTACGCAGTATTTT
CASTNPAGGSTQYF
>once|TRBJ1-1|-|TRBV30
TGTGCCTGGAGTGTATTGGGGGGGCGGACTGAAGCTTTCTTT
CAWSVLGGRTEAFF
>-|TRBJ2-7|-|TRBV27
TGTGCCAGCAGTCTTTCGGACCCCGGAGGCGAGCAGTACTTC
CASSLSDPGGEQYF
>-|TRBJ1-1|-|TRBV5-6
TGTGCCAGCAGCTTGGGTGGGAGGGGGACTGAAGCTTTCTTT
CASSLGGRGTEAFF
>-|TRBJ1-3|-|TRBV28
TGTGCCAGCAGTTTTTCGGCAGGGGCCGGAAACACCATATATTTT
CASSFSAGAGNTIYF
>-|TRBJ2-5|TRBD2|TRBV7-3
TGTGCCAGCAGCTCGGACAACCCGGGGGGGACCCAGTACTTC
CASSSDNPGGTQYF
>-|TRBJ2-2|TRBD1|TRBV9
TGTGCCACGGGACAGTTAACCGGGGAGCTGTTTTTT
CATGQLTGELFF
>-|TRBJ1-5|-|TRBV7-8
TGTGCCAGCAGCGCCCGGGGTGGTGGAAATCAGCCCCAGCATTTT
CASSARGGGNQPQHF
>-|TRBJ1-1|-|TRBV18
TGTGCCAGCTCACCACAGGGTAGGGGCGGTGAAGCTTTCTTT
CASSPQGRGGEAFF
>-|TRBJ1-1|-|TRBV15
TGTGCCACCAGCAGAGGAGGCCAACCCGGCACTGAAGCTTTCTTT
CATSRGGQPGTEAFF
>-|TRBJ2-2|-|TRBV28
TGTGCCAGCAGTTTTGTTAGTCAGAACACCGGGGAGCTGTTTTTT
CASSFVSQNTGELFF
>-|TRBJ2-3|-|TRBV9
TGTGCCAGCAGACGAGAAACAGATACGCAGTATTTT
CASRRETDTQYF
>-|TRBJ2-5|TRBD2|TRBV5-4
TGTGCCAGCAGCTTCGGCCTAGCGGGGGGGGTGGAGACCCAGTACTTC
CASSFGLAGGVETQYF
>-|TRBJ2-3|TRBD1|TRBV27
TGTGCCAGCAGCGCGGACAGGGAACGTTCAGATACGCAGTATTTT
CASSADRERSDTQYF
>-|TRBJ2-7|TRBD1|TRBV2
TGTGCCAGCAGTGAACAGGGGGCCTACGAGCAGTACTTC
CASSEQGAYEQYF
>-|TRBJ1-2|TRBD1|TRBV30
TGTGCCTGGAGGGGACAGGGGGCGTTTGGAGGCTACACCTTC
CAWRGQGAFGGYTF
>-|TRBJ1-1|-|TRBV7-2
TGTGCCAGCAGCTTAGCGCCAGGGGCAGGCACTGAAGCTTTCTTT
CASSLAPGAGTEAFF
>-|TRBJ2-4|-|TRBV18
TGTGCCAGCTCACCACCCGGGGAAAACATTCAGTACTTC
CASSPPGENIQYF
>few|TRBJ1-4|-|TRBV5-1
TGCGCCAGCAGCCTGGGACTCAATGAAAAACTGTTTTTT
CASSLGLNEKLFF
>-|TRBJ2-7|TRBD2|TRBV2
TGTGCCAGCAGCGGGGACTACTACGAGCAGTACTTC
CASSGDYYEQYF
>-|TRBJ1-3|-|TRBV5-1
TGCGCCAGCAGACAGGCGAGCTCTGGAAACACCATATATTTT
CASRQASSGNTIYF
>-|TRBJ1-1|-|TRBV9
TGTGCCAGCAGCGCGACGCAGGGAACTGAAGCTTTCTTT
CASSATQGTEAFF
>-|TRBJ2-5|-|TRBV10-1
TGCGCCAGCAGTGACCCGGGACTGGACCAAGAGACCCAGTACTTC
CASSDPGLDQETQYF
>-|TRBJ2-1|TRBD1|TRBV2
TGTGCCAGCAAACCGGGACAGGCGATCAATGAGCAGTTCTTC
CASKPGQAINEQFF
>few|TRBJ1-4|-|TRBV5-1
TGCGCCAGCAGCTTACAGGGACCTAATGAAAAACTGTTTTTT
CASSLQGPNEKLFF
>-|TRBJ2-7|TRBD1|TRBV29-1
TGCAGCGTTGTCACCCCTCAAACAGGGGCCTACGAGCAGTACTTC
CSVVTPQTGAYEQYF
>-|TRBJ1-3|-|TRBV18
TGTGCCAGCTCACCGTACAGGGTTAGCTCTGGAAACACCATATATTTT
CASSPYRVSSGNTIYF
>-|TRBJ2-3|-|TRBV11-2
TGTGCCAGCAGCTTAACGGGGTTCGGCACAGATACGCAGTATTTT
CASSLTGFGTDTQYF
>-|TRBJ1-2|TRBD1|TRBV28
TGTGCCAGTAGGACAGGGATCTATGGCTACACCTTC
CASRTGIYGYTF
>-|TRBJ1-1|-|TRBV2
TGTGCCACGGGTCTCGGCGGGAACACTGAAGCTTTCTTT
CATGLGGNTEAFF
>-|TRBJ2-5|-|TRBV2
TGTGCCAGCAGTGAAGCCGTGAGGGTACTTGGGGAGACCCAGTACTTC
CASSEAVRVLGETQYF
>-|TRBJ2-7|-|TRBV28
TGTGCCAGCAGTGTGACAATAACCTCCTACGAGCAGTACTTC
CASSVTITSYEQYF
>-|TRBJ1-3|-|TRBV5-1
TGCGCCAGCAGCCCCGGGACATTCGGAAACACCATATATTTT
CASSPGTFGNTIYF
>-|TRBJ2-1|TRBD2|TRBV5-1
TGCGCCAGCAGATACGGGGGGGCAGGGGATGAGCAGTTCTTC
CASRYGGAGDEQFF
>-|TRBJ2-7|-|TRBV5-1
TGCGCCAGCAGGGCAGGGGAAGGCGAGCAGTACTTC
CASRAGEGEQYF
>-|TRBJ2-5|-|TRBV9
TGTGCCAGCAGCGTAGCGGGTAGTTGGGAGACCCAGTACTTC
CASSVAGSWETQYF
>-|TRBJ1-3|-|TRBV7-9
TGTGCCAGCAGCTTAGGGTCAGGGCCTGGAAACACCATATATTTT
CASSLGSGPGNTIYF